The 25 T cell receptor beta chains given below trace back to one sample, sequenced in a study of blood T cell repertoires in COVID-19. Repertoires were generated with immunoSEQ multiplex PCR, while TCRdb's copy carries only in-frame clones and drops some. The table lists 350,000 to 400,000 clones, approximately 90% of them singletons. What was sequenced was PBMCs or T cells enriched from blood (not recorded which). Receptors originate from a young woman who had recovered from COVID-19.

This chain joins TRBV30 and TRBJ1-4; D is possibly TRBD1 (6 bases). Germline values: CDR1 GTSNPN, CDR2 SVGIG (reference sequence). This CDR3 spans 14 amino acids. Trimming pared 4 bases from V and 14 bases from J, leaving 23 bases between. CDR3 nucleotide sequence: TGTGCCTGGACCGGACAGCTCCCGATGGGGAGTCTGTTTTTT. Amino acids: CAWTGQLPMGSLFF.

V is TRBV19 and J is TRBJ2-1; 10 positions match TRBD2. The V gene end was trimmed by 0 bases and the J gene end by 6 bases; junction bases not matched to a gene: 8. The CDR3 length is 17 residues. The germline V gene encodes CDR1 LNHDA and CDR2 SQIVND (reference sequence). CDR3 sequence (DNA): TGTGCCAGTAGTATAGATCGAGCTAGCGGGGGTAGCAATGAGCAGTTCTTC. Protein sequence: CASSIDRASGGSNEQFF.

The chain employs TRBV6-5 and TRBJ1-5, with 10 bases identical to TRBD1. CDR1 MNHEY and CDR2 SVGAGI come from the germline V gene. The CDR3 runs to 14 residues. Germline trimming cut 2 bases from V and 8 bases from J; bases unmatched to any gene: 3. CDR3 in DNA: TGTGCCAGCAGTTACGGACAGGGGGGGGAGCCCCAGCATTTT. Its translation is CASSYGQGGEPQHF.

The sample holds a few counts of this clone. This chain's CDR3 is CASSEFGQGIHEQYF. CDR3 coding DNA: TGTGCCAGCAGTGAGTTTGGGCAGGGGATCCACGAGCAGTACTTC. This chain links TRBV25-1 with TRBJ2-7; weak D call: TRBD1 (6 bases). With 3 bases removed from V and 5 bases from J, the gap between germline ends came to 17 bases. Germline values: CDR1 MGHDK, CDR2 SYGVNS. This CDR3 is built from 15 residues.

DNA of the CDR3: TGTGCCAGCAGTTATGGAGGGGTGACCACCGGGGAGCTGTTTTTT. The encoded protein is CASSYGGVTTGELFF. The chain links TRBV6-2 or TRBV6-3 to TRBJ2-2, with D maybe TRBD2 (6 bases). From germline, CDR1 is MNHEY and CDR2 SVGEGT. V was shortened by 3 bases and J by 4 bases, with 12 bases between the two germline ends. The CDR3 totals 15 residues.

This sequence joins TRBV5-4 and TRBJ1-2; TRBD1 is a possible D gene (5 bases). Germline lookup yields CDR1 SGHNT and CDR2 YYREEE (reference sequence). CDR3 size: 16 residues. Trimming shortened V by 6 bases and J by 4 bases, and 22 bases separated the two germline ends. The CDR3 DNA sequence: TGTGCCAGCACCCCCGCCGGGCAGGGTAGCCTCTATGGCTACACCTTC. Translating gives CASTPAGQGSLYGYTF.

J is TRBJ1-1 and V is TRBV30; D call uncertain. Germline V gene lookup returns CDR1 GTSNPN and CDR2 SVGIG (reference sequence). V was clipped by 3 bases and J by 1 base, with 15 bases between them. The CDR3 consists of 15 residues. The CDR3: CAWRHRVTKNTEAFF. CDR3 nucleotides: TGTGCCTGGAGACACCGGGTCACAAAGAACACTGAAGCTTTCTTT.

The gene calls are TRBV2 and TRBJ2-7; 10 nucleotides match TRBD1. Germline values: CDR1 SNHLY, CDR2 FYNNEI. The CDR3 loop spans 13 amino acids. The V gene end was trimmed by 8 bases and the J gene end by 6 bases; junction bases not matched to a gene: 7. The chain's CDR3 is CASADRGRGEQYF. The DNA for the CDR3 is TGTGCCAGCGCCGACAGGGGGCGCGGCGAGCAGTACTTC.

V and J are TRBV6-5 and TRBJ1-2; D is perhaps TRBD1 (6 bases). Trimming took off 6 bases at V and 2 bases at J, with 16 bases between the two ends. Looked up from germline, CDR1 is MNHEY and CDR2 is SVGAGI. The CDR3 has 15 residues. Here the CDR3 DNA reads TGTGCCAGCAGCTTCACCGGGACACAAAACTATGGCTACACCTTC. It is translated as CASSFTGTQNYGYTF.

As DNA, the CDR3 is TGTGCCAGCAGCTTAACCGCAGGGCAAGAGACCCAGTACTTC. Residues: CASSLTAGQETQYF. The chain couples TRBV7-9 to TRBJ2-5, with D perhaps TRBD1 (5 bases). The CDR3 sequence is 14 residues long. V shed 2 bases and J shed 2 bases, with 9 bases lying between them. Germline V lookup: CDR1 SEHNR, CDR2 FQNEAQ (reference sequence). The variable domain in full, with the rest retrieved from reference TRBV7-9 and TRBJ2-5, is DTGVSQNPRHKITKRGQNVTFRCDPISEHNRLYWYRQTLGQGPEFLTYFQNEAQLEKSRLLSDRFSAERPKGSFSTLEIQRTEQGDSAMYLCASSLTAGQETQYFGPGTRLLVL.

The CDR3 sequence is CAISSPNTEAFF. The CDR3 DNA sequence: TGTGCCATCAGTAGCCCGAACACTGAAGCTTTCTTT. The chain joins TRBV10-3 to TRBJ1-1, with no clear D. The CDR3 spans 12 residues. Germline assignment: CDR1 ENHRY and CDR2 SYGVKD. The V and J ends lost 5 bases and 1 base respectively, with 5 bases between them.

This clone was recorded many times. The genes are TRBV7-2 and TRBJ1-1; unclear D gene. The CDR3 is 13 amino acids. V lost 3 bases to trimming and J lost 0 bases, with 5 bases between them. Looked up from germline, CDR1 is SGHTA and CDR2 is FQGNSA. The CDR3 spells CASSFQMNTEAFF. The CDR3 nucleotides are TGTGCCAGCAGCTTTCAGATGAACACTGAAGCTTTCTTT.

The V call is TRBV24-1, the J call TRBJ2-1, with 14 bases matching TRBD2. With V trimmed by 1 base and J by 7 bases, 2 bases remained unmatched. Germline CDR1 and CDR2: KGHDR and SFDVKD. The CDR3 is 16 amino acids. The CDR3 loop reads CATSDLGTSGSNEQFF. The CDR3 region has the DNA TGTGCCACCAGTGATTTAGGGACTAGCGGGAGTAATGAGCAGTTCTTC.

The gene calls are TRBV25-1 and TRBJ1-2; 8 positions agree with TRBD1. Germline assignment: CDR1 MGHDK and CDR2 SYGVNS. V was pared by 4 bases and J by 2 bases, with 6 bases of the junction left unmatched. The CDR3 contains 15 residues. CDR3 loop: CASSAPGTGNYGYTF. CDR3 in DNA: TGTGCCAGCAGTGCACCCGGGACAGGCAACTATGGCTACACCTTC.

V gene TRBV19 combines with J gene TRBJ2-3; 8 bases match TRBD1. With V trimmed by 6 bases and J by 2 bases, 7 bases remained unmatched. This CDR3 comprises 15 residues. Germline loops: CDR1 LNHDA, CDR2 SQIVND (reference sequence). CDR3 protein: CASSRTGFTTDTQYF. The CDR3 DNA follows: TGTGCCAGTAGCCGGACAGGGTTTACCACAGATACGCAGTATTTT.

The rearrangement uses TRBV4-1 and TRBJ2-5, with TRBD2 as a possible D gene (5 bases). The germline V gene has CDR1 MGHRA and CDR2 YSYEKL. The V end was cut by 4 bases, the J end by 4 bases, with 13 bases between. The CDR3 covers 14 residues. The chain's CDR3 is CASSLSRDLETQYF. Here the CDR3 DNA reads TGCGCCAGCAGCCTCAGCCGGGATCTAGAGACCCAGTACTTC.

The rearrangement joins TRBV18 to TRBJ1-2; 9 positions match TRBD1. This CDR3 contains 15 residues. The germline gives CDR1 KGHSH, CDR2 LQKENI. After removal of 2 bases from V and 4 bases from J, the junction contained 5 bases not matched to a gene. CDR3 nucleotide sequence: TGTGCCAGCTCACCATTGACAGGGGGGAGCTATGGCTACACCTTC. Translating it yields CASSPLTGGSYGYTF.

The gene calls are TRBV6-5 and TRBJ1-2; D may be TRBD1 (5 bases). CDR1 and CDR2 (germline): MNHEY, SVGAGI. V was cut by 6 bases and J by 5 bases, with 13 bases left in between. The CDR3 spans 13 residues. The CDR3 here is CASRKQVAYGYTF. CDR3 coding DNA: TGTGCCAGCAGAAAACAGGTTGCTTATGGCTACACCTTC.

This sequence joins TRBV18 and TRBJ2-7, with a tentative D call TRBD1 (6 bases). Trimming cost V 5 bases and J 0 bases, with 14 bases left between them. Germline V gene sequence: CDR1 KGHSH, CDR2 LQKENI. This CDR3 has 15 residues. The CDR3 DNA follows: TGTGCCAGCTCAGAGAAGACAGGTCCCTCCTACGAGCAGTACTTC. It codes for CASSEKTGPSYEQYF.

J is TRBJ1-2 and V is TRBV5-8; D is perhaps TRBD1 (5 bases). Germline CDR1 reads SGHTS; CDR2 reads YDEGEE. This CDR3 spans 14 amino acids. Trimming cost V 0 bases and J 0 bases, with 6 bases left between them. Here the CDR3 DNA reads TGTGCCAGCAGCTTGGGGGGCGCTAACTATGGCTACACCTTC. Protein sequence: CASSLGGANYGYTF. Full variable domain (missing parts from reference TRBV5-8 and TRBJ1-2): EAGVTQSPTHLIKTRGQQATLRCSPISGHTSVYWYQQALGLGLQFLLWYDEGEERNRGNFPPRFSGRQFPNYSSELNVNALELEDSALYLCASSLGGANYGYTFGSGTRLTVV.

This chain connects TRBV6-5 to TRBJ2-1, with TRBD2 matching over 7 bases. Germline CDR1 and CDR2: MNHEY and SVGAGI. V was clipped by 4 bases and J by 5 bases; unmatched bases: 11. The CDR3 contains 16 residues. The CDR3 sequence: CASSWVAGPLNNEQFF. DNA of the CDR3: TGTGCCAGCAGTTGGGTAGCGGGCCCCCTTAACAATGAGCAGTTCTTC.

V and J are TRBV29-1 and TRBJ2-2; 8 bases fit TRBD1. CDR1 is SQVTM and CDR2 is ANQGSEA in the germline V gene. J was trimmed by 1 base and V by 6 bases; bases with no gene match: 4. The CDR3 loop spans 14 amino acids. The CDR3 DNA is TGCAGCGTCCCGGGACAGGAGAACACCGGGGAGCTGTTTTTT. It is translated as CSVPGQENTGELFF.

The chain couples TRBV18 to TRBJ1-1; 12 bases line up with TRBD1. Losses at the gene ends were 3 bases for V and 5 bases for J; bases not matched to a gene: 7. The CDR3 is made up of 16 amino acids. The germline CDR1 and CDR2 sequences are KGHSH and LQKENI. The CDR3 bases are TGTGCCAGCTCACCTGGGGGGACAGGGGGCTTGACTGAAGCTTTCTTT. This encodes CASSPGGTGGLTEAFF.

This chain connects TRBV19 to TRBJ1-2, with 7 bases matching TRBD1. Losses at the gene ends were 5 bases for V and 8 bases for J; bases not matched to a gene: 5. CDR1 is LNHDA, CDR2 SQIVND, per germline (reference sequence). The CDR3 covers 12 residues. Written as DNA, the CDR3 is TGTGCCAGTAGTGCACAGGGGAAGGGCTACACCTTC. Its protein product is CASSAQGKGYTF.

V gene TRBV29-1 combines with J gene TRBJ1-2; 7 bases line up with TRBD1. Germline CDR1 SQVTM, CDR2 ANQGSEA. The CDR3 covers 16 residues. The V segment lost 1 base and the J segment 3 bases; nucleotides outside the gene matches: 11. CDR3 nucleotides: TGCAGCGTTGAAGCACCGCCAGGGACAGAACACTATGGCTACACCTTC. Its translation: CSVEAPPGTEHYGYTF.